This is a list of T cell receptor beta chains from one sample in a study of T-cell memory formation after mild COVID-19. MiXCR, run by TCRdb on the 5' RACE reads, gives a single entry per CDR3 protein. The table has a few hundred thousand distinct CDR3 sequences, roughly 15% seen once. The sample comprised PBMCs or a T cell subset sorted from them (not recorded which). These receptors came from a man in his late teens or twenties who had mild COVID-19 (a few samples of this study predate the infection). Cell type and time point are not known. Each CDR3 is given with its conserved first and last residue. A D gene is named only where the DNA matches it firmly. Part of the rows lack a size; the others show once, few, many or a class for expanded clones.

clone_size	d_call	v_call	j_call	cdr3_nt	cdr3_aa
.	.	TRBV13	TRBJ2-7	TGTGCCAGCAGCTTAGGGGTCCGGAACTACGAGCAGTACTTC	CASSLGVRNYEQYF
few	.	TRBV20-1	TRBJ1-1	TGCAGTGCTAGACGACGACTGAACACTGAAGCTTTCTTT	CSARRRLNTEAFF
.	.	TRBV14	TRBJ2-7	TGTGCCAGCAGCCAAGAGGGAAACAGGCCCTACGAGCAGTACTTC	CASSQEGNRPYEQYF
many	TRBD1	TRBV7-2	TRBJ1-4	TGTGCCAGCAGCTTGCGGGACAGGGGTAATGAAAAACTGTTTTTT	CASSLRDRGNEKLFF
.	.	TRBV18	TRBJ2-6	TGTGCCAGCTCACCGGGTTGGAACTCTGGGGCCAACGTCCTGACTTTC	CASSPGWNSGANVLTF
.	.	TRBV6-5	TRBJ2-3	TGTGCCAGCAGTTACTGGGAATCTAGCACAGATACGCAGTACTTT	CASSYWESSTDTQYF
few	.	TRBV20-1	TRBJ2-5	TGCAGTGCTAGATATCCTGTCCAAGAGACCCAGTACTTC	CSARYPVQETQYF
.	TRBD2	TRBV6-2/TRBV6-3	TRBJ2-1	TGTGCCAGCAGTTACCCGGGACTAGCGAACAATGAGCAGTTCTTC	CASSYPGLANNEQFF
.	.	TRBV2	TRBJ1-5	TGTGCCAGCAGTCCCGGGGCGTATAGCAATCAGCCCCAGCATTTT	CASSPGAYSNQPQHF
few	.	TRBV4-1	TRBJ1-1	TGCGCCAGCAGCCAAGATCCCGTAGCCAACACTGAAGCTTTCTTT	CASSQDPVANTEAFF
few	.	TRBV7-6	TRBJ2-2	TGTGCCAGCAGCTTAGAAGGGGGAGGAAGAACCGGGGAGCTGTTTTTT	CASSLEGGGRTGELFF
.	TRBD2	TRBV20-1	TRBJ2-5	TGCAGTGCTAGAGATCCCTCGTTGGGAGCGGGGTCTCCCTTGGACTTC	CSARDPSLGAGSPLDF
.	.	TRBV28	TRBJ1-5	TGTGCCAGCAGGAGCCTTAATCAGCCCCAGCATTTT	CASRSLNQPQHF
few	TRBD1	TRBV30	TRBJ2-7	TGTGCCTGGAGTACGGGACAGGAACTTGGGGAGCAGTACTTC	CAWSTGQELGEQYF
.	TRBD1	TRBV6-5	TRBJ2-7	TGTGCCAGCAGCCCCCGGACAGGGGAGAAGGCCTACGAGCAGTACTTC	CASSPRTGEKAYEQYF
.	TRBD2	TRBV18	TRBJ2-5	TGTGCCAGCTCACCTGATAGCGGGGGCCTCGAGACCCAGTACTTC	CASSPDSGGLETQYF